Listed below are T cell receptor beta chains from one sample, sequenced in a study of control samples from healthy donors and cancer patients. Method: immunoSEQ multiplex PCR; TCRdb's copy keeps in-frame clones and lacks some. Here the sample spans fewer than 200,000 clones, about 95% being singletons. The sample comprised PBMCs. The receptors were sampled from a man aged 55 to 69 with colorectal cancer. The CDR3 runs from the conserved cysteine through the conserved F or W. D genes are given only for firm matches. Where a row states a size, it is once, few, many or the class of an expanded clone; other rows omit it.

V gene	D gene	CDR3 length	J gene	clone size	CDR3 protein	CDR3 DNA
TRBV4-3	TRBD2	16	TRBJ2-2	.	CASSPKRGGGTGELFF	TGCGCCAGCAGTCCGAAGCGGGGGGGAGGCACCGGGGAGCTGTTTTTT
TRBV5-6	.	13	TRBJ1-1	.	CASSLGGGARAFF	TGTGCCAGCAGCTTGGGAGGAGGTGCACGCGCTTTCTTT
TRBV3-1/TRBV3-2	.	12	TRBJ1-2	.	CASSLRSYGYTF	TGTGCCAGCAGCTTACGGTCATATGGCTACACCTTC
TRBV5-4	.	16	TRBJ1-4	.	CASSFTGRKGNEKLFF	TGTGCCAGCAGCTTCACAGGTCGGAAGGGGAATGAAAAACTGTTTTTT
TRBV3-1/TRBV3-2	.	15	TRBJ1-1	.	CASSQEARIPGGAFF	TGTGCCAGCAGCCAAGAAGCGAGAATTCCTGGGGGGGCTTTCTTT
TRBV18	.	14	TRBJ2-3	.	CASSPRGSTDTQYF	TGTGCCAGCTCACCGCGGGGCAGCACAGATACGCAGTATTTT
TRBV18	.	14	TRBJ2-6	.	CASSLSSGANVLTF	TGTGCCAGCTCACTCTCCTCTGGGGCCAACGTCCTGACTTTC
TRBV6-6	.	15	TRBJ2-3	.	CASSHTRTLGDTQYF	TGTGCCAGCAGCCACACCCGGACTCTCGGAGATACGCAGTATTTT
TRBV5-1	TRBD1	15	TRBJ2-3	.	CASSTGTVDTDTQYF	TGCGCCAGCAGCACCGGGACAGTAGACACAGATACGCAGTATTTT
TRBV6-5	.	16	TRBJ1-1	.	CASSYSMVQRGTEAFF	TGTGCCAGCAGTTACTCGATGGTACAGAGGGGGACTGAAGCTTTCTTT
TRBV7-6	TRBD1	17	TRBJ2-7	once	CASSLAHGGTGAYEQYF	TGTGCCAGCAGCTTGGCGCATGGGGGGACAGGGGCCTACGAGCAGTACTTC
TRBV5-4	.	13	TRBJ1-1	once	CASSSQGYTEAFF	TGTGCCAGCAGCTCGCAAGGGTACACTGAAGCTTTCTTT
TRBV4-1	TRBD1	16	TRBJ1-1	once	CASSSLVTTGLTEAFF	TGCGCCAGCAGTAGTTTAGTCACGACAGGGCTCACTGAAGCTTTCTTT
TRBV19	TRBD1	14	TRBJ1-4	.	CASRTGTGGEKLFF	TGTGCCAGTAGGACCGGGACAGGAGGAGAAAAACTGTTTTTT
TRBV29-1	.	12	TRBJ1-2	.	CSENRAAGGYTF	TGCAGCGAAAACAGGGCAGCGGGTGGCTACACCTTC
TRBV24-1	.	13	TRBJ1-2	.	CATTPGHNYGYTF	TGTGCCACTACCCCAGGGCATAACTATGGCTACACCTTC